These 2 T cell receptor beta chains came from one sample sequenced in a study of cytomegalovirus exposure and HLA in healthy donors. Use of 60 Vbeta and 13 Jbeta primers characterized the PCR. TCRdb's table, derived via immunoSEQ multiplex PCR, lists solely in-frame clones and lacks some. The sample includes about 150,000 clones, more than 75% seen only once; the top ten take around 0.99%. Sequencing was performed on PBMCs. All receptors come from a male donor in good health and CMV-seronegative.

The chain links TRBV6-4 to TRBJ2-1; the match to TRBD2 covers 11 bases. The ends lost 2 bases at V and 7 bases at J; junction bases unmatched: 4. The CDR3 has 15 residues. CDR1 and CDR2 from the germline V gene are MRHNA and SNTAGT. DNA of the CDR3: TGTGCCAGCAGTGACGGTAGCGGGGGGGGGAATGAGCAGTTCTTC. It is translated as CASSDGSGGGNEQFF.

The table lists this clone with a few counts. V and J are TRBV6-6 and TRBJ1-1; D unresolved. This CDR3 contains 14 residues. Trimming stripped 6 bases from V and 3 bases from J, with 14 bases between. CDR1 is MNHNY and CDR2 is SVGAGI in the germline V gene (reference sequence). CDR3 amino acids: CASRPPTDYTEAFF. The CDR3 DNA reads TGTGCCAGCAGGCCCCCTACTGATTACACTGAAGCTTTCTTT.